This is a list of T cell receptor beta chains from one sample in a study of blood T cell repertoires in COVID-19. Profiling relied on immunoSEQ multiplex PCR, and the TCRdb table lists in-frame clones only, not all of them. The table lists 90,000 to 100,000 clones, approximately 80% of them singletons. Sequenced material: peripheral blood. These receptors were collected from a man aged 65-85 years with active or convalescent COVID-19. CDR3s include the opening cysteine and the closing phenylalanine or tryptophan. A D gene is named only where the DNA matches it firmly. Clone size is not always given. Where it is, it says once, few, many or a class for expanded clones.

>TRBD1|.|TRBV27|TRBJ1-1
TGTGCCAGCAGTACGTACAGGGGCAGCACTGAAGCTTTCTTT
CASSTYRGSTEAFF
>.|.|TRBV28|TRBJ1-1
TGTGCCAGCAGTTTAGGCCAGGAGGGGACTGAAGCTTTCTTT
CASSLGQEGTEAFF
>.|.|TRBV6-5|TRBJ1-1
TGTGCCAGCAGTTACGGGGGGGCGCGAGGTCGCGCTTTCTTT
CASSYGGARGRAFF
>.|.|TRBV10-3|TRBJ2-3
TGTGCCATCAGTGAGGGTGTGGGACTGAGCACAGATACGCAGTATTTT
CAISEGVGLSTDTQYF
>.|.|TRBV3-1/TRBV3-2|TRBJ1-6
TGTGCCAGCAGCTCCCGGACTATCCTGAATTCACCCCTCCACTTT
CASSSRTILNSPLHF
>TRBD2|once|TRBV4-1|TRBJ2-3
TGCGCCAGTACGCCGTTGGGACTAGCGGGGGCAGATACGCAGTATTTT
CASTPLGLAGADTQYF
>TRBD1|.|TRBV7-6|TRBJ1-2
TGTGCCAGCAGCGAGACAGGGTTGCAAGGCTACACCTTC
CASSETGLQGYTF
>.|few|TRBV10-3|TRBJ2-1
TGTGCCATCAGTGCCAGCAATGAGCAGTTCTTC
CAISASNEQFF
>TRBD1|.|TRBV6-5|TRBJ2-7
TGTGCCAGCAAAAGGGGACAGCTAAGCTCCTACGAGCAGTACTTC
CASKRGQLSSYEQYF
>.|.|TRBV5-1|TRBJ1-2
TGCGCCAGCAGCCAGGGACTCCCGGGCCCTCAAACTCGGGGCTACACCTTC
CASSQGLPGPQTRGYTF
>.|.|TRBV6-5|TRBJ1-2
TGTGCCAGCAGTCCACAGGGCCTAACAATCTATGGCTACACCTTC
CASSPQGLTIYGYTF
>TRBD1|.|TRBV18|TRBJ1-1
TGTGCCAGCTCACCGGACAGGATGAACACTGAAGCTTTCTTT
CASSPDRMNTEAFF
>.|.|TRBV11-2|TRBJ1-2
TGTGCCAGCAGCTTACGGGGCAGGGGCGACTATGGCTACACCTTC
CASSLRGRGDYGYTF
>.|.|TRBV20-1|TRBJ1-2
TGCAGTGCCCGGACAGATTATGGCTACACCTTC
CSARTDYGYTF
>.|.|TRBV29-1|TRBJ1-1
TGCAGCGTGCTTCAGGAGAACACTGAAGCTTTCTTT
CSVLQENTEAFF
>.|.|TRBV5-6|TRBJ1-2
TGTGCCAGCAGCTTGGCCCTAGGAGCTAACTATGGCTACACCTTC
CASSLALGANYGYTF
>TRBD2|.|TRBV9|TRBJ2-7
TGTGCCAGCAGCGTAGGGCTGGGGACTAGCGGTCCCTACGAGCAGTACTTC
CASSVGLGTSGPYEQYF
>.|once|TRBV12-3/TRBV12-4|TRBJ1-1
TGTGCCAGCAGCCCCGGGGTGCGGACTGAAGCTTTCTTT
CASSPGVRTEAFF
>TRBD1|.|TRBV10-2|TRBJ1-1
TGCGCCAGCATTCGGGACAGGGCGGCGAACACTGAAGCTTTCTTT
CASIRDRAANTEAFF
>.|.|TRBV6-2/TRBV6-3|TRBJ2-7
TGTGCCAGCAGTTGGGGGCCTAACGAGCAGTACTTC
CASSWGPNEQYF
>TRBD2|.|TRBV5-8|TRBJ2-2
TGTGCCAGCAGCCCCCCTGCGGGGGGGGAAAACACCGGGGAGCTGTTTTTT
CASSPPAGGENTGELFF
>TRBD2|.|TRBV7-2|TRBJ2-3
TGTGCCAGCAGCCCCCTCCGGGACTACTCCGGAGATACGCAGTATTTT
CASSPLRDYSGDTQYF
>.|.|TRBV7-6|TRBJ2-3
TGTGCCAGCAGCTTTGAGGCCACAGATACGCAGTATTTT
CASSFEATDTQYF
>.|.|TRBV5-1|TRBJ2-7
TGCGCCAGCAGCTCGCAAGTAGGGCCGGGGGAGCAGTACTTC
CASSSQVGPGEQYF
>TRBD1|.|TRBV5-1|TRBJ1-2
TGCGCCAGCACTTTAGGGGAACAGGGACAGGGAATTTATGGCTACACCTTC
CASTLGEQGQGIYGYTF
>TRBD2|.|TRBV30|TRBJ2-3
TGTGCCTGGACTAGCGGGGTTAGCACAGATACGCAGTATTTT
CAWTSGVSTDTQYF
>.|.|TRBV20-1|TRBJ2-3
TGCAGTGCTAGTCCCCTAGGTAGCGATACGCAGTATTTT
CSASPLGSDTQYF
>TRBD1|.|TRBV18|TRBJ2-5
TGTGCCAGCACCCAAGGATGGGGACAGGGCCCGAGAGGGCAAGAGACCCAGTACTTC
CASTQGWGQGPRGQETQYF
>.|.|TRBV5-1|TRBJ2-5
TGCGCCAGCAGCTTGGCCGTCGGTATCCAAGAGACCCAGTACTTC
CASSLAVGIQETQYF
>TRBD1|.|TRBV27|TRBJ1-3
TGTGCCAGCAGTCCACAGGGGGCTAGAAACACCATATATTTT
CASSPQGARNTIYF
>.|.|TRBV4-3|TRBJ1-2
TGCGCCAGCAGCCAAGTAGCCCGACAGTTGGCGTATGGCTACACCTTC
CASSQVARQLAYGYTF
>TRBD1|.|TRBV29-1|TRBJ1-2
TGCAGCGTTGCTCAACGGGACAGTTCCTCGGGGTACTATGGCTACACCTTC
CSVAQRDSSSGYYGYTF
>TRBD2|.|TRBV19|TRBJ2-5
TGTGCCAGTAGTATCATGACTAGCGGGGGGTTGGGAGAGACCCAGTACTTC
CASSIMTSGGLGETQYF
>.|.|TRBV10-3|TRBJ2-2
TGTGCCACGGCCGGCGGGGTTGGGACCGGGGAGCTGTTTTTT
CATAGGVGTGELFF
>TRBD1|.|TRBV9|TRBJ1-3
TGTGCCAGCAGCGAGACAGGGTTAGGAAACACCATATATTTT
CASSETGLGNTIYF
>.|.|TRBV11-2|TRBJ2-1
TGTGCCAGCAGCTTCGAGGGCTTCGCCTCCTACAATGAGCAGTTCTTC
CASSFEGFASYNEQFF
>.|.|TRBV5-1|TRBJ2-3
TGCGCCAGCAGTCGACAGGCCACTAGCACAGATACGCAGTATTTT
CASSRQATSTDTQYF
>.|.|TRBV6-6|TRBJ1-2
TGTGCCAGCAGTTGGAGGGGCTACACCTTC
CASSWRGYTF
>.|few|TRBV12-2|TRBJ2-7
TGTGCAAGTCGCTTGGCGCCCTCCGGGGAGCAGTACTTC
CASRLAPSGEQYF
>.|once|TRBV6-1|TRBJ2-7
TGTGCCAGCAGTGAATATGACAGGTTCGGATACGAGCAGTACTTC
CASSEYDRFGYEQYF
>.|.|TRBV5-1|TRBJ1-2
TGCGCCAGCAGCTTGGGCGGAAACTATGGCTACACCTTC
CASSLGGNYGYTF
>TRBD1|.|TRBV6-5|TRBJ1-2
TGTGCCAGCAGTTCCGGACAGGGGCAAGGGAGGTATGGCTACACCTTC
CASSSGQGQGRYGYTF
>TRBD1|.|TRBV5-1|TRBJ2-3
TGCGCCAGCAGCTCACAGGGGGCTAGCACAGATACGCAGTATTTT
CASSSQGASTDTQYF
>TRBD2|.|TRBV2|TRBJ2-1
TGTGCCAGCAGTGCGGGACTAGCCTCCTACAATGAGCAGTTCTTC
CASSAGLASYNEQFF